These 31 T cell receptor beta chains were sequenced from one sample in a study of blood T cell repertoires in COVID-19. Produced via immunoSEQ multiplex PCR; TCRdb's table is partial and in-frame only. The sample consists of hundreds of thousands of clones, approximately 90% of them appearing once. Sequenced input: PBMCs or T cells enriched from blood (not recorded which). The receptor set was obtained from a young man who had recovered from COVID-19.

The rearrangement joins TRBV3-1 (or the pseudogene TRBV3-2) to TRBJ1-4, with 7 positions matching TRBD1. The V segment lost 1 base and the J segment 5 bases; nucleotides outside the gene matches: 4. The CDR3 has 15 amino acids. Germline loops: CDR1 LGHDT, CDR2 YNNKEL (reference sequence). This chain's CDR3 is CASSQGGQVNEKLFF. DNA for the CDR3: TGTGCCAGCAGCCAAGGCGGACAGGTCAATGAAAAACTGTTTTTT.

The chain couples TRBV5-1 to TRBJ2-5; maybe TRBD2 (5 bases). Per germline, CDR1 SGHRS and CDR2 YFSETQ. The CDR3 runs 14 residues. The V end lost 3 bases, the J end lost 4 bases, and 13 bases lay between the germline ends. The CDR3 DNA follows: TGCGCCAGCAGCTACGGAGGTGTCGGAGAGACCCAGTACTTC. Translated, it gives CASSYGGVGETQYF.

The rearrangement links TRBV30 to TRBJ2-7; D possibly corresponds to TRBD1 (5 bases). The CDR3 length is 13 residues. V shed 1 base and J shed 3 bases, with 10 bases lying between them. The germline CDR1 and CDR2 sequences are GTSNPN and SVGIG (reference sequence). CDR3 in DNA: TGTGCCTGGAGTGCTCTCAGGGTCTACGAGCAGTACTTC. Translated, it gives CAWSALRVYEQYF. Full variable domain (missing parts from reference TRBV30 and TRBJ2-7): SQTIHQWPATLVQPVGSPLSLECTVEGTSNPNLYWYRQAAGRGLQLLFYSVGIGQISSEVPQNLSASRPQDRQFILSSKKLLLSDSGFYLCAWSALRVYEQYFGPGTRLTVT.

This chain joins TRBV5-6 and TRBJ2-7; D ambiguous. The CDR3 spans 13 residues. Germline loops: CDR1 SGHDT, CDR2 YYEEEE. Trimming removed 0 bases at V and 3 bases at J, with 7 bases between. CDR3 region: CASSLGANYEQYF. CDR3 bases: TGTGCCAGCAGCTTGGGTGCTAACTACGAGCAGTACTTC. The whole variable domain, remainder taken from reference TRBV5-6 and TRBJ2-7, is DAGVTQSPTHLIKTRGQQVTLRCSPKSGHDTVSWYQQALGQGPQFIFQYYEEEERQRGNFPDRFSGHQFPNYSSELNVNALLLGDSALYLCASSLGANYEQYFGPGTRLTVT.

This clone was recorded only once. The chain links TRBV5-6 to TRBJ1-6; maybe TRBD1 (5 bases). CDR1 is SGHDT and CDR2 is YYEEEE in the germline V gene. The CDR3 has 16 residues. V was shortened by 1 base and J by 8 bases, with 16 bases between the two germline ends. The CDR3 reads CASSLTLGREYSPLHF. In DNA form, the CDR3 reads TGTGCCAGCAGCTTGACTCTGGGGCGGGAATATTCACCCCTCCACTTT. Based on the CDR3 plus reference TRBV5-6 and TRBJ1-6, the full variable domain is DAGVTQSPTHLIKTRGQQVTLRCSPKSGHDTVSWYQQALGQGPQFIFQYYEEEERQRGNFPDRFSGHQFPNYSSELNVNALLLGDSALYLCASSLTLGREYSPLHFGNGTRLTVT.

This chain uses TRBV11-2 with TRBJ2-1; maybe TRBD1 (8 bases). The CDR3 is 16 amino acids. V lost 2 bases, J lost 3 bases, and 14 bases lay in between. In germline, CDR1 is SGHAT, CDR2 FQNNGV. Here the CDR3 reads CASSLTGGGLYNEQFF. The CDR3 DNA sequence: TGTGCCAGCAGCTTAACAGGGGGGGGACTCTACAATGAGCAGTTCTTC.

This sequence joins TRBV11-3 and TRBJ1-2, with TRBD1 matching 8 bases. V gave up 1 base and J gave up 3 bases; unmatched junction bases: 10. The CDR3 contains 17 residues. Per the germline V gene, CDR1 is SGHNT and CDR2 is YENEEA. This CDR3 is CASSLADQGAKYYGYTF. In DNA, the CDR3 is TGTGCCAGCAGCTTAGCGGATCAGGGGGCCAAGTACTATGGCTACACCTTC.

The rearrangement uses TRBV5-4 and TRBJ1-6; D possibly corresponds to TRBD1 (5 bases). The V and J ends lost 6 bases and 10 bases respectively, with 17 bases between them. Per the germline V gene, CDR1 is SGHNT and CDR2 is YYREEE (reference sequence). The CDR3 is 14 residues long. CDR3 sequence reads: CASNDQGMLSPLHF. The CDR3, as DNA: TGTGCCAGCAACGATCAGGGAATGCTCTCACCCCTCCACTTT.

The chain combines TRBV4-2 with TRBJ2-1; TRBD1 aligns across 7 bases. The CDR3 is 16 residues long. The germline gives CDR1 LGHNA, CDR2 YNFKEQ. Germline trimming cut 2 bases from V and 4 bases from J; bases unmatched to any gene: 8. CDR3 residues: CASSQTTGEFYNEQFF. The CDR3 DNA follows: TGTGCCAGCAGCCAAACTACAGGGGAATTTTACAATGAGCAGTTCTTC.

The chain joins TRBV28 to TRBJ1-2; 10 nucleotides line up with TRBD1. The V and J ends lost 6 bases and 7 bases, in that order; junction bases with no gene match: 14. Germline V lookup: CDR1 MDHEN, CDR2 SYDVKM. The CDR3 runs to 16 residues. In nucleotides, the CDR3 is TGTGCCAGCAGCACTCTGGACAGGGGGATTTACGTTGGCTACACCTTC. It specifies CASSTLDRGIYVGYTF.

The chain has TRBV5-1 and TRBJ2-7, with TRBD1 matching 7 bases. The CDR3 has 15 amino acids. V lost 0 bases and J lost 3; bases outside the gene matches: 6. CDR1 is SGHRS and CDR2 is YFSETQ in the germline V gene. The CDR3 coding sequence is TGCGCCAGCAGCTTGGCTGCAGGGGGAAACTACGAGCAGTACTTC. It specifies CASSLAAGGNYEQYF.

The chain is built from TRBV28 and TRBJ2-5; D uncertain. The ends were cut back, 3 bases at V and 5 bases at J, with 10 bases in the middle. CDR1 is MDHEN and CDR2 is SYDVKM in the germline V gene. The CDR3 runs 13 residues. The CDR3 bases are TGTGCCAGCAGTTTGGTCCAGTCGGAGACCCAGTACTTC. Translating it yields CASSLVQSETQYF. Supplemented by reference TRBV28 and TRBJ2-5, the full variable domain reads DVKVTQSSRYLVKRTGEKVFLECVQDMDHENMFWYRQDPGLGLRLIYFSYDVKMKEKGDIPEGYSVSREKKERFSLILESASTNQTSMYLCASSLVQSETQYFGPGTRLLVL.

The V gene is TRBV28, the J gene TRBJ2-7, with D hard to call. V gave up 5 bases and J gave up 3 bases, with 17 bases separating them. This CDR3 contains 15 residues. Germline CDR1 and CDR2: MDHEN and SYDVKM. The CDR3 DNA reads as TGTGCCAGCAGTGCGAACACCCCAGCTAGCTACGAGCAGTACTTC. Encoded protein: CASSANTPASYEQYF.

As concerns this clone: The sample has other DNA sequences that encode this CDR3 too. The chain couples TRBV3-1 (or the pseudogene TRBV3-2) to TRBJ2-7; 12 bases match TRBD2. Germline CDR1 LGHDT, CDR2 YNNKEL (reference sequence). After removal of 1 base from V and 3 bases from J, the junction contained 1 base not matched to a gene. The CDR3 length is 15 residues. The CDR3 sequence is CASSQGTSGIYEQYF. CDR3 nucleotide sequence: TGTGCCAGCAGCCAAGGGACTAGCGGGATCTACGAGCAGTACTTC.

The CDR3 sequence is CASSLSRATDTQYF. In DNA form, the CDR3 reads TGTGCCAGCAGTTTATCGCGGGCCACAGATACGCAGTATTTT. J is TRBJ2-3 and V is TRBV27; D is perhaps TRBD2 (5 bases). V lost 0 bases, J lost 2 bases, and 6 bases lay in between. Germline V gives CDR1 MNHEY, CDR2 SMNVEV (reference sequence). This CDR3 comprises 14 residues.

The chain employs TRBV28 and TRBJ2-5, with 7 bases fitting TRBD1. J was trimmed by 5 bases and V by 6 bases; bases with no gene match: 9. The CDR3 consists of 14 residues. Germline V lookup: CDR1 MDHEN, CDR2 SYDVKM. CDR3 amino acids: CASRLGGTGETQYF. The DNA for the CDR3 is TGTGCCAGCAGATTAGGGGGCACGGGGGAGACCCAGTACTTC.

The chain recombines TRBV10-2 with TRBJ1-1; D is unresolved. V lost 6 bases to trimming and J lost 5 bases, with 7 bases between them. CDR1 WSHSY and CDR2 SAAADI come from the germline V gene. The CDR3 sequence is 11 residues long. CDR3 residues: CASRGGTEAFF. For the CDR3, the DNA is TGCGCCAGCAGAGGAGGAACTGAAGCTTTCTTT.

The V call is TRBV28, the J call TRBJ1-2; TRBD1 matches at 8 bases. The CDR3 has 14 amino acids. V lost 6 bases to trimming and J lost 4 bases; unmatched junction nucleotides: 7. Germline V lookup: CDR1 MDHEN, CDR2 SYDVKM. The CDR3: CASRPGTGTYGYTF. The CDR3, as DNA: TGTGCCAGCAGGCCCGGGACAGGAACCTATGGCTACACCTTC.

This CDR3 is CAWSAGTGNNYGYTF. The CDR3 bases are TGTGCCTGGAGTGCCGGGACAGGGAACAACTATGGCTACACCTTC. This rearrangement joins TRBV30 to TRBJ1-2; 9 bases fit TRBD1. The junction had 5 bases not matched to a gene; V was cut back by 1 base and J by 2 bases. Germline lookup yields CDR1 GTSNPN and CDR2 SVGIG (reference sequence). CDR3 length: 15 residues. The full variable domain, in which reference TRBV30 and TRBJ1-2 provide the parts outside the CDR3, is SQTIHQWPATLVQPVGSPLSLECTVEGTSNPNLYWYRQAAGRGLQLLFYSVGIGQISSEVPQNLSASRPQDRQFILSSKKLLLSDSGFYLCAWSAGTGNNYGYTFGSGTRLTVV.

CDR3 residues: CATSDTTVGYTF. The CDR3 nucleotides are TGTGCCACCAGTGATACGACAGTTGGCTACACCTTC. The V gene is TRBV24-1, the J gene TRBJ1-2; maybe TRBD1 (5 bases). The germline gives CDR1 KGHDR, CDR2 SFDVKD. CDR3 length: 12 residues. V lost 3 bases and J 7 bases, leaving 8 bases between the germline ends.

CDR3 nucleotides: TGTGCCAGCAGCTTATCTAGCGGGAACGGCGTAGATACGCAGTATTTT. Residues: CASSLSSGNGVDTQYF. V is TRBV7-6 and J is TRBJ2-3; TRBD2 agrees at 9 bases. V lost 2 bases to trimming and J lost 5 bases; unmatched junction nucleotides: 8. CDR3 length: 16 amino acids. CDR1 SGHVS and CDR2 FNYEAQ come from the germline V gene. The full variable domain, completed using reference TRBV7-6 and TRBJ2-3, is GAGVSQSPRYKVTKRGQDVALRCDPISGHVSLYWYRQALGQGPEFLTYFNYEAQQDKSGLPNDRFSAERPEGSISTLTIQRTEQRDSAMYRCASSLSSGNGVDTQYFGPGTRLTVL.

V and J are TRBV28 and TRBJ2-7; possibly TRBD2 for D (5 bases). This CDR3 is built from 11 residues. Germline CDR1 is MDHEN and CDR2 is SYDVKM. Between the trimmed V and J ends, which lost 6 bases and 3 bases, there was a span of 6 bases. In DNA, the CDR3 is TGTGCCAGCAGCGGGATCTACGAGCAGTACTTC. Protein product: CASSGIYEQYF.

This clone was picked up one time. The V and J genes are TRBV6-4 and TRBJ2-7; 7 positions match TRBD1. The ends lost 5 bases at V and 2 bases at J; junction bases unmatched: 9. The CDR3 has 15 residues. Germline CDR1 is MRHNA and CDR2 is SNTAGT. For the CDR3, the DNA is TGTGCCAGCAGTCTCGAACAGGGGACAACCTACGAGCAGTACTTC. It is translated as CASSLEQGTTYEQYF.

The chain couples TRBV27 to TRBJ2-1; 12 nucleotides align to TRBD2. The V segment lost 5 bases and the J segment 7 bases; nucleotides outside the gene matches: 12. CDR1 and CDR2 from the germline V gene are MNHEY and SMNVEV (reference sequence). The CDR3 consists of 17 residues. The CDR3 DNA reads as TGTGCCAGCAGTATACGCACTAGCGGGAGGTTTGGGAATGAGCAGTTCTTC. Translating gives CASSIRTSGRFGNEQFF.

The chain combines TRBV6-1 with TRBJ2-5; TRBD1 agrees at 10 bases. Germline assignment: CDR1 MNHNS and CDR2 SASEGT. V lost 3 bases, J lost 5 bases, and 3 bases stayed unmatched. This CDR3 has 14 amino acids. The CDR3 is CASSETGGQETQYF. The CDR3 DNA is TGTGCCAGCAGTGAGACAGGGGGCCAGGAGACCCAGTACTTC.

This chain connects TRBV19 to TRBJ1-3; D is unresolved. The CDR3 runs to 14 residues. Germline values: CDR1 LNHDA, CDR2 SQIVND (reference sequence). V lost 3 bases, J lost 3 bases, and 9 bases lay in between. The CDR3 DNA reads TGTGCCAGTAGTATTACGTCGGTTGGAAACACCATATATTTT. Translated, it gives CASSITSVGNTIYF.

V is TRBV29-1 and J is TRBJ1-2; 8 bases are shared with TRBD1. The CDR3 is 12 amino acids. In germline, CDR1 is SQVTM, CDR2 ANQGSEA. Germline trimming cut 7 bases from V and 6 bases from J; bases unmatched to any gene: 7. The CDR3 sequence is CSGGGQDNGYTF. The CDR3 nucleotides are TGCAGCGGGGGGGGACAGGACAATGGCTACACCTTC. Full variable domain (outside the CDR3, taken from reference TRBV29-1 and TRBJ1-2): SAVISQKPSRDICQRGTSLTIQCQVDSQVTMMFWYRQQPGQSLTLIATANQGSEATYESGFVIDKFPISRPNLTFSTLTVSNMSPEDSSIYLCSGGGQDNGYTFGSGTRLTVV.

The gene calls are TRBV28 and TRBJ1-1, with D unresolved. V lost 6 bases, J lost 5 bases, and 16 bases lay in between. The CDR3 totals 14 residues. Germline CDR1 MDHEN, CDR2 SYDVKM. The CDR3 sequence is CASSRRWKRTEAFF. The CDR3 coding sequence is TGTGCCAGCAGCCGGCGGTGGAAGAGGACTGAAGCTTTCTTT.

The CDR3 protein is CASSPQEETQYF. CDR3 bases: TGTGCCAGCTCACCACAGGAGGAGACCCAGTACTTC. This chain links TRBV18 with TRBJ2-5; unclear D gene. V lost 1 base to trimming and J lost 5 bases, with 5 bases between them. Germline CDR1 reads KGHSH; CDR2 reads LQKENI. The CDR3 is 12 amino acids.

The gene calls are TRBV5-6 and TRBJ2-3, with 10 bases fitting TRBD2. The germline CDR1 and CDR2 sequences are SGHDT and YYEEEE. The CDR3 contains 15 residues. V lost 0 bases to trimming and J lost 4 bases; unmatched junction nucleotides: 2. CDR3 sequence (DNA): TGTGCCAGCAGCTTGGAGCTAGCGGGAGCAGATACGCAGTATTTT. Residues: CASSLELAGADTQYF.

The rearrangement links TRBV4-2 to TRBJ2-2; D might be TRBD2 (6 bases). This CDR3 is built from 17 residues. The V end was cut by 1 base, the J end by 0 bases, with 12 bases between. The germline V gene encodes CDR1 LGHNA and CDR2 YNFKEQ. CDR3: CASSQVQGGSNTGELFF. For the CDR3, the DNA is TGTGCCAGCAGCCAAGTCCAGGGAGGATCGAACACCGGGGAGCTGTTTTTT.